This passage covers 16 T cell receptor beta chains from one sample sequenced in a study of cytomegalovirus exposure and HLA in healthy donors. The PCR employed 60 Vbeta primers together with 13 Jbeta primers. This table comes from immunoSEQ multiplex PCR, and its TCRdb copy is limited to in-frame clones, with some not included. The sample lists more than 85,000 clones, over 60% occurring once. Sequencing was carried out using PBMCs. The receptors derive from a woman in her thirties in good health and CMV-seronegative.

CDR3 coding DNA: TGCGCCAGCAGCTTGGACAGGGGAGTGGGTACGAATGAAAAACTGTTTTTT. This translates into CASSLDRGVGTNEKLFF. This rearrangement joins TRBV5-1 to TRBJ1-4; 7 nucleotides align to TRBD1. Unmatched junction bases numbered 10, after V lost 0 bases and J lost 5 bases. Per the germline V gene, CDR1 is SGHRS and CDR2 is YFSETQ. CDR3 size: 17 residues. Full variable domain (missing parts from reference TRBV5-1 and TRBJ1-4): KAGVTQTPRYLIKTRGQQVTLSCSPISGHRSVSWYQQTPGQGLQFLFEYFSETQRNKGNFPGRFSGRQFSNSRSEMNVSTLELGDSALYLCASSLDRGVGTNEKLFFGSGTQLSVL.

V and J are TRBV28 and TRBJ2-1; D not resolved. Trimming took 3 bases from V and 4 from J, leaving 4 bases between them. The germline CDR1 and CDR2 sequences are MDHEN and SYDVKM. The CDR3 is 12 amino acids. CDR3 region: CASSLRYNEQFF. The CDR3 DNA reads TGTGCCAGCAGTTTGAGGTACAATGAGCAGTTCTTC.

The chain uses TRBV6-1 and TRBJ2-1; TRBD1 aligns across 10 bases. Germline V gives CDR1 MNHNS, CDR2 SASEGT. The CDR3 is 15 residues long. Unmatched junction bases numbered 6, after V lost 4 bases and J lost 6 bases. CDR3 protein: CASSGRDRGGNEQFF. The CDR3 nucleotides are TGTGCCAGCAGTGGCCGGGACAGGGGAGGCAATGAGCAGTTCTTC.

This chain uses TRBV15 with TRBJ2-1; D is perhaps TRBD1 (5 bases). Trimming shortened V by 0 bases and J by 3 bases, and 12 bases separated the two germline ends. The length of the CDR3 is 16 residues. Germline loops: CDR1 LNHNV, CDR2 YYDKDF (reference sequence). CDR3 protein: CATSRDPGYSYNEQFF. The CDR3 DNA follows: TGTGCCACCAGCAGAGATCCAGGGTACAGCTACAATGAGCAGTTCTTC.

This clone has a handful of counts. V gene TRBV19 combines with J gene TRBJ2-2; 8 bases are shared with TRBD1. V was clipped by 6 bases and J by 7 bases; unmatched bases: 1. This CDR3 has 12 residues. From germline, CDR1 is LNHDA and CDR2 SQIVND (reference sequence). The DNA for the CDR3 is TGTGCCAGTAGGACAGGGGACGGGGAGCTGTTTTTT. Translating it yields CASRTGDGELFF.

The chain recombines TRBV25-1 with TRBJ2-7; TRBD1 matches at 8 bases. Germline trimming cut 8 bases from V and 2 bases from J; bases unmatched to any gene: 5. This CDR3 comprises 13 residues. Germline CDR1 reads MGHDK; CDR2 reads SYGVNS. DNA for the CDR3: TGTGCCAGCCTAGACAGGGGAGCCTACGAGCAGTACTTC. Translation gives CASLDRGAYEQYF.

This clone was counted only a few times. The chain is built from TRBV10-1 and TRBJ2-4; the D is unclear. CDR3 length: 17 amino acids. The germline CDR1 and CDR2 sequences are WNHNN and SYGVQD (reference sequence). V lost 5 bases, J lost 0 bases, and 17 bases lay in between. CDR3 DNA: TGCGCCAGCAGTTGCCCTCCCCCTCCGGGAGCCAAAAACATTCAGTACTTC. Encoded protein: CASSCPPPPGAKNIQYF.

The table lists this clone with a few counts. This chain links TRBV5-4 with TRBJ2-1; 9 bases are shared with TRBD2. V shed 4 bases, J shed 6 bases, and the junction held 5 bases outside the gene matches. This CDR3 region has 14 residues. Germline V gives CDR1 SGHNT, CDR2 YYREEE (reference sequence). CDR3 residues: CASSAGLASNEQFF. The CDR3 DNA sequence: TGTGCCAGCAGCGCGGGACTAGCCTCCAATGAGCAGTTCTTC.

The V and J genes are TRBV9 and TRBJ2-3; D perhaps matches TRBD2 (6 bases). This CDR3 has 16 amino acids. Trimming removed 0 bases from V and 3 bases from J, with 14 bases in between. CDR1 and CDR2 from the germline V gene are SGDLS and YYNGEE. In DNA form, the CDR3 reads TGTGCCAGCAGCGTAGAGTCCGGGGGAGGTACAGATACGCAGTATTTT. This sequence encodes CASSVESGGGTDTQYF.

V gene TRBV11-1 combines with J gene TRBJ2-7; 8 bases are a match to TRBD1. V trimming: 5 bases; J trimming: 2 bases; junction bases outside the gene matches: 5. Germline values: CDR1 SGHAT, CDR2 FQDESV (reference sequence). The CDR3 has 14 residues. The DNA of the CDR3 is TGTGCCAGCAGCCAGGGGACAGGAACCTACGAGCAGTACTTC. This encodes CASSQGTGTYEQYF.

The rearrangement joins TRBV28 to TRBJ2-1; weak D call: TRBD1 (5 bases). The CDR3 runs to 19 residues. The germline V gene encodes CDR1 MDHEN and CDR2 SYDVKM. The ends were cut back, 3 bases at V and 0 bases at J, with 21 bases in the middle. CDR3 in DNA: TGTGCCAGCAGTTTCAGCCCCGAGACAGTTGTAAGCTCCTACAATGAGCAGTTCTTC. Its translation is CASSFSPETVVSSYNEQFF.

This clone was seen once. This chain joins TRBV15 and TRBJ2-3; 7 nucleotides agree with TRBD1. V gave up 3 bases and J gave up 3 bases; unmatched junction bases: 6. The CDR3 is made up of 15 amino acids. In germline, CDR1 is LNHNV, CDR2 YYDKDF (reference sequence). In nucleotides, the CDR3 is TGTGCCACCAGCAGCCAGAACAGGGGTACAGATACGCAGTATTTT. Its protein product is CATSSQNRGTDTQYF.

This clone occurred once. V is TRBV7-2 and J is TRBJ1-5, with D possibly matching TRBD1 (5 bases). Trimming shortened V by 5 bases and J by 11 bases, and 19 bases separated the two germline ends. CDR3 length: 14 amino acids. In germline, CDR1 is SGHTA, CDR2 FQGNSA. The CDR3 sequence is CASSGATGPTSQHF. CDR3 coding DNA: TGTGCCAGCAGCGGAGCCACAGGACCAACCTCCCAGCATTTT.

This chain connects TRBV28 to TRBJ2-5; 9 nucleotides align to TRBD2. Trimming took 5 bases from V and 3 from J; bases not matched to a gene: 7. CDR3 length equals 15 residues. In germline, CDR1 is MDHEN, CDR2 SYDVKM. The CDR3 reads CASSPRLAAKETQYF. The CDR3 DNA is TGTGCCAGCAGTCCCCGACTAGCGGCTAAAGAGACCCAGTACTTC.

There are a few counts of this clone. The chain combines TRBV6-5 with TRBJ1-4; 8 bases map to TRBD1. CDR3 length: 14 residues. V lost 6 bases to trimming and J lost 4 bases; unmatched junction nucleotides: 4. In germline, CDR1 is MNHEY, CDR2 SVGAGI. The CDR3 region is CASSLQGDNEKLFF. CDR3 nucleotides: TGTGCCAGCAGCTTACAGGGGGATAATGAAAAACTGTTTTTT.

V gene TRBV28 combines with J gene TRBJ2-7; TRBD1 is a possible D gene (5 bases). CDR1 is MDHEN, CDR2 SYDVKM, per germline. V was shortened by 8 bases and J by 5 bases, with 7 bases between the two germline ends. This CDR3 is built from 10 residues. The CDR3 spells CASGRDEQYF. As DNA, the CDR3 is TGTGCCAGCGGCAGGGACGAGCAGTACTTC.